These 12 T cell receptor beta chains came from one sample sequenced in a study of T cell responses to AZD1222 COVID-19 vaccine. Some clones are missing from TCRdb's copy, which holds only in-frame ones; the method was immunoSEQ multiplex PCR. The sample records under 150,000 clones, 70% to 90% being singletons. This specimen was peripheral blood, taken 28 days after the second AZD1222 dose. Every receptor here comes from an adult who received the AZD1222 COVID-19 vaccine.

The CDR3 is CASSRRDLFTGELFF. The CDR3 DNA reads TGTGCCAGCAGTCGCCGGGACTTATTCACCGGGGAGCTGTTTTTT. The chain couples TRBV6-5 to TRBJ2-2; tentatively, D is TRBD2 (6 bases). Germline values: CDR1 MNHEY, CDR2 SVGAGI. The CDR3 loop spans 15 amino acids. Trimming pared 5 bases from V and 4 bases from J, leaving 14 bases between.

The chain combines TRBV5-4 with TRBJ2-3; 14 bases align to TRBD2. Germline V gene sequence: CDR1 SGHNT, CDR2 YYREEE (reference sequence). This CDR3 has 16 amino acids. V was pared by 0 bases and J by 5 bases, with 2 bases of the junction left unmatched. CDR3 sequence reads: CASSLGLAGGRDTQYF. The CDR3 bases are TGTGCCAGCAGCTTGGGACTAGCGGGGGGGAGAGATACGCAGTATTTT.

The CDR3: CASSPPLQGPTIYF. In DNA form, the CDR3 reads TGTGCCAGCTCACCACCTCTACAGGGCCCCACCATATATTTT. V usage is TRBV18 and J usage is TRBJ1-3, with D possibly matching TRBD1 (6 bases). The CDR3 loop spans 14 amino acids. The ends were cut back, 0 bases at V and 9 bases at J, with 12 bases in the middle. CDR1 is KGHSH and CDR2 is LQKENI in the germline V gene.

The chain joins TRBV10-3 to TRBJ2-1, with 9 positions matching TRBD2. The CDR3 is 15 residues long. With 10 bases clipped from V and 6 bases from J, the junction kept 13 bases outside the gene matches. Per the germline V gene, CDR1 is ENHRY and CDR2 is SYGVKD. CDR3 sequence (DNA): TGTGCCACCTCCTCCGGGCTAGCGGGGCCCAATGAGCAGTTCTTC. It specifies CATSSGLAGPNEQFF.

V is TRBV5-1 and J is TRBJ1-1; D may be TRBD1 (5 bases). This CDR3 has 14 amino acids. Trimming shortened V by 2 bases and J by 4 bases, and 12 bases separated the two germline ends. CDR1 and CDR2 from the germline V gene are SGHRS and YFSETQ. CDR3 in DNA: TGCGCCAGCAGCTTTTTGGGGACCCCCACTGAAGCTTTCTTT. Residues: CASSFLGTPTEAFF.

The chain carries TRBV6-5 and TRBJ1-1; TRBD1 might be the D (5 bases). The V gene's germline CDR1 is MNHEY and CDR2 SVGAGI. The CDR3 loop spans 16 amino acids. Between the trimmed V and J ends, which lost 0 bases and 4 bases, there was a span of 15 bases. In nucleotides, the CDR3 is TGTGCCAGCAGTTACTCCGGGACTCCCCGGTCCACTGAAGCTTTCTTT. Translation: CASSYSGTPRSTEAFF.

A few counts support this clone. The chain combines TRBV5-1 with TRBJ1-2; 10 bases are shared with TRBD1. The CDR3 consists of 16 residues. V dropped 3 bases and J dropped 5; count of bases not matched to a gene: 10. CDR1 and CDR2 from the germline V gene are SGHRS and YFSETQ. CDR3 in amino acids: CASSSPGTGDPYGYTF. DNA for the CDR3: TGCGCCAGCAGCTCTCCGGGGACAGGGGACCCTTATGGCTACACCTTC.

In nucleotides, the CDR3 is TGTGCCAGCAGTGAAGCGCGTAGGACAGGGGGATTGGGTAATTCACCCCTCCACTTT. It yields the protein CASSEARRTGGLGNSPLHF. The chain carries TRBV2 and TRBJ1-6; the match to TRBD1 covers 10 bases. The CDR3 totals 19 residues. Per germline, CDR1 SNHLY and CDR2 FYNNEI. V lost 0 bases and J lost 6; bases outside the gene matches: 11. Full variable domain (outside the CDR3, taken from reference TRBV2 and TRBJ1-6): EPEVTQTPSHQVTQMGQEVILRCVPISNHLYFYWYRQILGQKVEFLVSFYNNEISEKSEIFDDQFSVERPDGSNFTLKIRSTKLEDSAMYFCASSEARRTGGLGNSPLHFGNGTRLTVT.

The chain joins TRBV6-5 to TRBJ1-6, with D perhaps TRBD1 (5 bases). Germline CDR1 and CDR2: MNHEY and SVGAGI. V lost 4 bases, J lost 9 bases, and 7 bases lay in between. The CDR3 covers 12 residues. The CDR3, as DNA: TGTGCCAGCAGTTGGACAAGTTCACCCCTCCACTTT. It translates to CASSWTSSPLHF.

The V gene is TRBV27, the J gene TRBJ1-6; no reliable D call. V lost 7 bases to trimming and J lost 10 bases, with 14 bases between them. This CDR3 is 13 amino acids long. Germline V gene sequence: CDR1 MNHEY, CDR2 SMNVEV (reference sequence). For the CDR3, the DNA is TGTGCCAGCATGAGCTCCGGATACTCACCCCTCCACTTT. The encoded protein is CASMSSGYSPLHF.

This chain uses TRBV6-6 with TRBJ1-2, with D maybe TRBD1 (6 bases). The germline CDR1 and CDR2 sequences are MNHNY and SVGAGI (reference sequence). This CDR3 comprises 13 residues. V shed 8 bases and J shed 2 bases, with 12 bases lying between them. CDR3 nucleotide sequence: TGTGCCAGCCAGGTTGGACAGAACTATGGCTACACCTTC. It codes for CASQVGQNYGYTF.

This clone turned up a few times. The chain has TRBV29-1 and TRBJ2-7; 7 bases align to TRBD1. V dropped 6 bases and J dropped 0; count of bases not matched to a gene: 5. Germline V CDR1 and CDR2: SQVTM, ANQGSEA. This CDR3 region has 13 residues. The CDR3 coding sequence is TGCAGCGTGGGGACAGACCTCTCCTACGAGCAGTACTTC. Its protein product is CSVGTDLSYEQYF.